This T cell receptor beta chain was sequenced during a study of blood T cell repertoires in COVID-19. Study in general: The study drew acute and convalescent COVID-19 samples from the United States, Italy and Spain. In each case, the material was cDNA or gDNA derived from T cells, B-cell-depleted T cells, or PBMCs.

CDR1 and CDR2 from the germline V gene are SNHLY and FYNNEI. Trimming took 5 bases from V and 0 from J, leaving 10 bases between them. This CDR3 has 14 residues. In the authors' methods: Amplification of reference gene primers was used by the study to estimate nucleated cell counts. This table comes from immunoSEQ multiplex PCR, and its TCRdb copy is limited to in-frame clones, with some not included. The V and J calls and the clone size are those of that table, but D and trimming were determined from the DNA. The top ten hold around a tenth of the sample, which has roughly 250,000 clones, roughly 86% seen once.

The sequencing input was peripheral blood. The genes are TRBV2 and TRBJ1-2; TRBD1 might be the D (6 bases). The TCR was taken from a man between 40 and 49 years old who had recovered from COVID-19. CDR3 amino acids: CASSPRGANYGYTF. CDR3 bases: TGTGCCAGCAGTCCCAGGGGAGCTAACTATGGCTACACCTTC.